In its sample, the clone carrying this T cell receptor (beta chain) was seen many times. Its matching antigen is unknown. This entry belongs to a study of T cell repertoires in cytomegalovirus infection. Study background: Used in the study were CMV epitopes, some recently identified and HLA-C-restricted, others well-studied and HLA-B-restricted. CMV infection plus the matching HLA type was flagged by public TCR beta signatures.

From the reads, TCRdb called clonotypes with MiXCR, one entry per CDR3 protein. The table shows approximately 300,000 distinct CDR3 sequences, with 20% to 25% occurring only once. Study findings and constraints: Individuals carrying CMV plus the relevant HLA were identified by cumulative frequency of public TCR beta families.

The length of the CDR3 is 15 residues. Looked up from germline, CDR1 is SGHAT and CDR2 is FQNNGV. Between the trimmed V and J ends, which lost 5 bases and 5 bases, there was a span of 18 bases. The genes are TRBV11-2 and TRBJ2-5; possible D gene TRBD2, 5 bases. The receptor's source is a human donor in good health (CMV status not recorded). Some clones in this sample may be carry-over from other donors' samples. The source material was cultured PBMCs, sampled from culture after CMV antigen stimulation. The CDR3 loop is CASSQVEIRRETQYF. The CDR3 nucleotides are TGTGCCAGCAGCCAGGTCGAGATTAGGAGGGAGACCCAGTACTTC.